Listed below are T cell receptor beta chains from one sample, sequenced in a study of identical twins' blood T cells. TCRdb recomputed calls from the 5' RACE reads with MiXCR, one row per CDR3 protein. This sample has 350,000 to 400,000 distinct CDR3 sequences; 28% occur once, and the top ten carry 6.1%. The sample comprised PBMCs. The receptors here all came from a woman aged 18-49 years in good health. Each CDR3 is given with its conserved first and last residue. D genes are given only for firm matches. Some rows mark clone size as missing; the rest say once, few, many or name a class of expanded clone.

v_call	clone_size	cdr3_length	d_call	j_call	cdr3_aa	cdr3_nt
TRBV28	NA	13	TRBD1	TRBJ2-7	CASYRDSDSEQYF	TGTGCCAGCTACCGGGACAGTGATTCCGAGCAGTACTTC
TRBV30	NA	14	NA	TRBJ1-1	CAWTPIRTDTEAFF	TGTGCCTGGACTCCCATAAGGACGGACACTGAAGCTTTCTTT
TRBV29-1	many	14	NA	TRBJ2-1	CSGGGTLLQNEQFF	TGCAGCGGGGGCGGGACCCTACTTCAAAATGAGCAGTTCTTC
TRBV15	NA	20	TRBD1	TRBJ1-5	CATSRDRDRQFPYSNQPQHF	TGTGCCACCAGCAGAGACCGGGACAGACAATTCCCCTATAGCAATCAGCCCCAGCATTTT
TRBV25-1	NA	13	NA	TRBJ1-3	CASSEYEGYTIYF	TGTGCCAGCAGTGAATACGAGGGTTACACCATATATTTT
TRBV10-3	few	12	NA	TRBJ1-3	CAISAGGNTIYF	TGTGCCATCAGTGCTGGAGGGAACACCATATATTTT
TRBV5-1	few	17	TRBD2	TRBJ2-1	CASSLDGSGTSYNEQFF	TGCGCCAGCAGCTTGGATGGTAGCGGGACGTCCTACAATGAGCAGTTCTTC
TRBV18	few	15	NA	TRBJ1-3	CASSPGRSSGNTIYF	TGTGCCAGCTCACCAGGCAGGAGCTCTGGAAACACCATATATTTT
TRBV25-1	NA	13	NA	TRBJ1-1	CASEWRENAEAFF	TGTGCCAGCGAGTGGAGAGAGAACGCTGAAGCTTTCTTT
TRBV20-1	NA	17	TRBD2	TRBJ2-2	CSARATSGSSRTGELFF	TGCAGTGCTAGAGCTACTAGCGGGAGTTCTCGCACCGGGGAGCTGTTTTTT
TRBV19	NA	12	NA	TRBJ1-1	CASRTGGTQAFF	TGTGCCAGTCGAACGGGTGGGACCCAAGCTTTCTTT
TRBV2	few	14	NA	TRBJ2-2	CASTGQRYTGELFF	TGTGCCAGCACTGGCCAGAGATACACCGGGGAGCTGTTTTTT
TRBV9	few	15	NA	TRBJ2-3	CASGIATGASDTQYF	TGTGCCAGCGGCATTGCGACGGGGGCATCAGATACGCAGTATTTT
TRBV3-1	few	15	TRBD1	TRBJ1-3	CASSPRDRSQNTIYF	TGTGCCAGCAGCCCCCGGGACAGGAGCCAAAACACCATATATTTT
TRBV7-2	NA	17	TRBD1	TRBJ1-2	CASSWEPHRGRFYGYTF	TGTGCCAGCAGCTGGGAGCCACACAGGGGACGCTTCTATGGCTACACCTTC
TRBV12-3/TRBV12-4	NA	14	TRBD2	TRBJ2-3	CATARGDSTDTQYF	TGTGCCACCGCCCGGGGGGATAGCACAGATACGCAGTATTTT
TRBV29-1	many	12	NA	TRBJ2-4	CSVGGAKNIQYF	TGCAGCGTTGGGGGGGCCAAAAACATTCAGTACTTC
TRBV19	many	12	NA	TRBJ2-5	CASSSEEETQYF	TGTGCCAGTAGTAGCGAGGAAGAGACCCAGTACTTC
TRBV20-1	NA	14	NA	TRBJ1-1	CSASGRGGRIEAFF	TGCAGTGCTAGTGGGCGAGGGGGACGGATCGAAGCTTTCTTT